One and the same sample provided the 9 T cell receptor beta chains below, sequenced in a study of blood T cell repertoires in COVID-19. Clones were sequenced by immunoSEQ multiplex PCR, and TCRdb holds only the in-frame ones, with some missing. The table lists about 200,000 clones, roughly 88% of them singletons, with 5% to 7% in the top ten. Sample: PBMCs or T cells enriched from blood (not recorded which). Receptors were obtained from a man between 40 and 49 years old with acute COVID-19.

This clone showed up just once. This chain connects TRBV12-3 or TRBV12-4 to TRBJ2-3, with TRBD2 as a possible D gene (5 bases). The germline V and J ends were trimmed by 7 bases and 6 bases, with 14 bases remaining between them. The CDR3 sequence is 13 residues long. In nucleotides, the CDR3 is TGTGCCAGCACTCGGACCGGCGGGGATACGCAGTATTTT. Translation: CASTRTGGDTQYF.

CDR3 in amino acids: CASSLVGDYGYTF. In DNA form, the CDR3 reads TGTGCCAGCAGCTTAGTCGGGGACTATGGCTACACCTTC. The rearrangement joins TRBV7-9 to TRBJ1-2; D is ambiguous. The length of the CDR3 is 13 residues. Trimming removed 1 base from V and 3 bases from J, with 6 bases in between. Germline V gene lookup returns CDR1 SEHNR and CDR2 FQNEAQ (reference sequence).

In its sample, this clone was seen once. This chain links TRBV10-3 with TRBJ1-6; D is unclear. This CDR3 comprises 14 residues. The V gene's germline CDR1 is ENHRY and CDR2 SYGVKD. V lost 5 bases and J lost 5, with 10 bases in between. The chain's CDR3 is CAISIAIDNSPLHF. The CDR3 bases are TGTGCCATCAGTATAGCGATAGATAATTCACCCCTCCACTTT.

The chain links TRBV24-1 to TRBJ1-2; the D gene is possibly TRBD1 (6 bases). Trimming cost V 7 bases and J 4 bases, with 15 bases left between them. Germline CDR1 KGHDR, CDR2 SFDVKD. The CDR3 sequence is 14 residues long. CDR3 protein: CATRGGGASYGYTF. The DNA of the CDR3 is TGTGCCACCAGGGGAGGGGGGGCCAGCTATGGCTACACCTTC.

The chain uses TRBV11-2 and TRBJ1-6, with D perhaps TRBD1 (6 bases). The ends were cut back, 5 bases at V and 5 bases at J, with 22 bases in the middle. Germline V CDR1 and CDR2: SGHAT, FQNNGV. The CDR3 runs to 18 residues. The CDR3 DNA follows: TGTGCCAGCAGCACAGGGTTTGAGGTCCCTATGGATAATTCACCCCTCCACTTT. Residues: CASSTGFEVPMDNSPLHF.

The rearrangement joins TRBV9 to TRBJ2-7; TRBD2 matches at 10 bases. The ends lost 0 bases at V and 7 bases at J; junction bases unmatched: 7. CDR1 and CDR2 (germline): SGDLS, YYNGEE. The CDR3 has 15 residues. The CDR3 DNA sequence: TGTGCCAGCAGCGTAGGTCTAGCGGGAGTGTGGGAGCAGTACTTC. It translates to CASSVGLAGVWEQYF.

This clone has a handful of counts. The rearrangement uses TRBV19 and TRBJ1-5; the D gene is possibly TRBD1 (5 bases). CDR3 length: 15 amino acids. Trimming stripped 3 bases from V and 0 bases from J, with 9 bases between. Germline values: CDR1 LNHDA, CDR2 SQIVND (reference sequence). In nucleotides, the CDR3 is TGTGCCAGTAGTATTCAGGGTTATAGCAATCAGCCCCAGCATTTT. Its translation is CASSIQGYSNQPQHF. The whole variable domain, remainder taken from reference TRBV19 and TRBJ1-5, is DGGITQSPKYLFRKEGQNVTLSCEQNLNHDAMYWYRQDPGQGLRLIYYSQIVNDFQKGDIAEGYSVSREKKESFPLTVTSAQKNPTAFYLCASSIQGYSNQPQHFGDGTRLSIL.

The chain is built from TRBV19 and TRBJ1-2, with TRBD1 as a possible D gene (6 bases). The CDR3 spans 18 residues. Germline assignment: CDR1 LNHDA and CDR2 SQIVND (reference sequence). V was pared by 4 bases and J by 0 bases, with 21 bases between. CDR3 nucleotide sequence: TGTGCCAGTAGTACACACCGAACAGGGATTCAAGCTAACTATGGCTACACCTTC. Its protein is CASSTHRTGIQANYGYTF.

This sequence joins TRBV28 and TRBJ2-7; D might be TRBD1 (5 bases). Germline-derived CDR1 and CDR2 are MDHEN and SYDVKM. There are 14 residues in the CDR3. The ends were cut back, 3 bases at V and 0 bases at J, with 9 bases in the middle. This CDR3 is CASSFTDNSYEQYF. The CDR3 DNA sequence: TGTGCCAGCAGTTTTACGGACAACTCCTACGAGCAGTACTTC.